Presented here are 2 T cell receptor beta chains from one specimen sequenced in a study of beta chain features in type 1 diabetes (dated by TCRdb to the late 2010s). Receptors were amplified or captured by the immunoSEQ multiplex PCR assay. The entire amount of isolated RNA was reverse transcribed using the High Capacity cDNA Reverse Transcription Kit, so the sequenced TCRB transcripts were expressed ones. In its TCRdb copy, this immuneACCESS table keeps in-frame sequences only and misses some clones. Where compared with another copy, unresolved V genes explain less than half of these, and the others have no known cause. The sample table shows about 250,000 clones, and 13% to 15% are seen once. The ten biggest clones cover more than 0.02% of the sample. Sequencing input: naive CD4+ T cells from blood. The cell subset or site label on this specimen signifies: true naive CD4+ T cells. These receptors originate from a woman aged 40 to 50 in good health.

This clone was observed a few times. This chain connects TRBV7-9 to TRBJ1-1; 8 nucleotides agree with TRBD1. Per germline, CDR1 SEHNR and CDR2 FQNEAQ (reference sequence). This CDR3 is 14 amino acids long. The J segment lost 7 bases and the V segment lost 6 bases, leaving 10 bases of the junction unmatched. CDR3 protein: CASRMDRALSEAFF. DNA for the CDR3: TGTGCCAGCAGGATGGACAGGGCTCTCAGTGAAGCTTTCTTT.

In this sample, this clone turned up a few times. The chain links TRBV19 to TRBJ2-7; D possibly corresponds to TRBD2 (6 bases). The V end lost 5 bases, the J end lost 7 bases, and 21 bases lay between the germline ends. The CDR3 extends over 15 amino acids. Germline V CDR1 and CDR2: LNHDA, SQIVND (reference sequence). As DNA, the CDR3 is TGTGCCAGTAGTTCTACAGAGAGCGGGTCCCCTGAGCAGTACTTC. Protein: CASSSTESGSPEQYF.